The present T cell receptor beta chain was sequenced within a study of human T cells and chemical hapten exposure. At the level of the study: Alopecia areata, totalis or universalis affected patients, mainly female. Whole-study findings and limits: Counts of TCRs above 1 in 1000 frequency stayed unchanged with DPC sensitization.

TCRdb used MiXCR to reprocess the RACE reads, holding one entry per CDR3 protein. Of about 40,000 distinct CDR3 sequences listed, around 3% were seen once; the top ten hold about 6.9%. This clonotype was picked up many times. Its antigen is as yet unknown. The J segment lost 2 bases and the V segment lost 2 bases, leaving 7 bases of the junction unmatched. CDR3 length: 16 residues. Germline V CDR1 and CDR2: MNHEY, SVGAGI. Documented time point: patch test 2, 6 weeks after DPC sensitization. The treatment: therapeutic diphenylcyclopropenone sensitization with weekly scalp DPC. Donors were 18 to 70-year-old alopecia patients suitable for DPC.

This chain uses TRBV6-5 with TRBJ2-7; 9 bases align to TRBD2. This clonotype originated in a man in his forties or fifties with alopecia areata. Some clones in this sample may be carry-over from other donors' samples. The source was whole blood, collected in connection with sensitization to the hapten diphenylcyclopropenone (DPC). The CDR3: CASSYHRTSAAYEQYF. CDR3 nucleotide sequence: TGTGCCAGCAGTTACCACAGGACTAGCGCCGCCTACGAGCAGTACTTC.